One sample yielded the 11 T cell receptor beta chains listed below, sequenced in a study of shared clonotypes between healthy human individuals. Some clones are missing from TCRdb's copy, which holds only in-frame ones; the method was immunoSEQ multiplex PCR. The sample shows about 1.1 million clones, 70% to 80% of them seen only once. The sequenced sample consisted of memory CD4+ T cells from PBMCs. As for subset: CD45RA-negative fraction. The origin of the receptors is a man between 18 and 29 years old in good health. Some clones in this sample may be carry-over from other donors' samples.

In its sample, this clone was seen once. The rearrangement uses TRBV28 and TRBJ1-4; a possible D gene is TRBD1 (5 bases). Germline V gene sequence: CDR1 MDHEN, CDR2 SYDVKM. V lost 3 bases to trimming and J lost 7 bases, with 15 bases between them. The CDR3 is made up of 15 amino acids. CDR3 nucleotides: TGTGCCAGCAGTTTGGGAATATATGGGGGTGAAAAACTGTTTTTT. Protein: CASSLGIYGGEKLFF.

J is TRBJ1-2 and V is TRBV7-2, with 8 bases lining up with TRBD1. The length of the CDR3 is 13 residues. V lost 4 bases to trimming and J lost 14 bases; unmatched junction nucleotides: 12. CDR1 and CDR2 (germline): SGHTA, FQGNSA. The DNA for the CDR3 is TGTGCCAGCAGCTCGACAGGGGCCCAGCTAGAGACCTTC. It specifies CASSSTGAQLETF.

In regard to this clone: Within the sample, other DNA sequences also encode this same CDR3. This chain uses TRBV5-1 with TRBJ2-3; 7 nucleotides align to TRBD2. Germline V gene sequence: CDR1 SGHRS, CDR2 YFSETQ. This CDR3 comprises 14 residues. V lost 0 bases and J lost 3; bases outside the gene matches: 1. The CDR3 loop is CASSLGGGTDTQYF. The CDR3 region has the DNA TGCGCCAGCAGCTTGGGGGGAGGGACAGATACGCAGTATTTT.

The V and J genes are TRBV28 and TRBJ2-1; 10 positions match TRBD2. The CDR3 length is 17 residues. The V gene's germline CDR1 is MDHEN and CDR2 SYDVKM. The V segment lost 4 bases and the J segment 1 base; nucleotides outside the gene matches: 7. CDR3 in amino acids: CASSSARTSGSYNEQFF. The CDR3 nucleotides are TGTGCCAGCAGTTCCGCACGGACTAGCGGTTCCTACAATGAGCAGTTCTTC. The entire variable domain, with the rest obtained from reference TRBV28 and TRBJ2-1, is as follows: DVKVTQSSRYLVKRTGEKVFLECVQDMDHENMFWYRQDPGLGLRLIYFSYDVKMKEKGDIPEGYSVSREKKERFSLILESASTNQTSMYLCASSSARTSGSYNEQFFGPGTRLTVL.

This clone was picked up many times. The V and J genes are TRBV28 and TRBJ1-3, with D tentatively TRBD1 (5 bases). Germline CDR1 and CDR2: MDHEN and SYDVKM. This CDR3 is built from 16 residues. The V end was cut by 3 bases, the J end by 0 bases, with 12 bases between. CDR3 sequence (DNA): TGTGCCAGCAGTTTGGCGGCGGGGGACTCTGGAAACACCATATATTTT. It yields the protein CASSLAAGDSGNTIYF. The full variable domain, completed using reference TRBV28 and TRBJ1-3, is DVKVTQSSRYLVKRTGEKVFLECVQDMDHENMFWYRQDPGLGLRLIYFSYDVKMKEKGDIPEGYSVSREKKERFSLILESASTNQTSMYLCASSLAAGDSGNTIYFGEGSWLTVV.

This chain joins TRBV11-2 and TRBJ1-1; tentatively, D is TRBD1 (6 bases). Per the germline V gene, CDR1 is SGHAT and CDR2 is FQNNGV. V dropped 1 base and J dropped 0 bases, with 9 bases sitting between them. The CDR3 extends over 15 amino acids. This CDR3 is CASSLAGALNTEAFF. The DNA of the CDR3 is TGTGCCAGCAGCTTAGCGGGGGCCCTGAACACTGAAGCTTTCTTT.

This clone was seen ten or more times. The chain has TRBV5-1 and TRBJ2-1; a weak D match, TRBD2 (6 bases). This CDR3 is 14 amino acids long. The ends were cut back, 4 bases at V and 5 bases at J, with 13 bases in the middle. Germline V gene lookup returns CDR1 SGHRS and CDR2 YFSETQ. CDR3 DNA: TGCGCCAGCAGCAACGTAGGACTAAACAATGAGCAGTTCTTC. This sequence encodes CASSNVGLNNEQFF. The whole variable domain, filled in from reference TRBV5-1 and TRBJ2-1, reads KAGVTQTPRYLIKTRGQQVTLSCSPISGHRSVSWYQQTPGQGLQFLFEYFSETQRNKGNFPGRFSGRQFSNSRSEMNVSTLELGDSALYLCASSNVGLNNEQFFGPGTRLTVL.

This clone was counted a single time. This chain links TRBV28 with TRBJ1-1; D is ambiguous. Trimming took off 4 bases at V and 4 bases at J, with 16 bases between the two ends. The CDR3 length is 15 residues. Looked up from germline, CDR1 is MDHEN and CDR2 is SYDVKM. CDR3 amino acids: CASSSPLYRGTEAFF. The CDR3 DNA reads TGTGCCAGCAGTTCCCCTCTGTACCGGGGCACTGAAGCTTTCTTT.

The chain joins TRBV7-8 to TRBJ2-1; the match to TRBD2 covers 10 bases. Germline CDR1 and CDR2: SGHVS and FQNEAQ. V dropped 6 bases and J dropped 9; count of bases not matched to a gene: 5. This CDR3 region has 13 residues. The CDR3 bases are TGTGCCAGCAGACTAGCGGGACTCGGTGAGCAGTTCTTC. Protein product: CASRLAGLGEQFF.

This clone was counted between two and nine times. The CDR3 DNA reads as TGTGCCAGCTCACCAACCCGGGAAGGGGCTGGGCAGCCCCAGCATTTT. It is translated as CASSPTREGAGQPQHF. The chain couples TRBV18 to TRBJ1-5; perhaps TRBD1 as D (5 bases). This CDR3 contains 16 residues. From germline, CDR1 is KGHSH and CDR2 LQKENI. V shed 2 bases and J shed 7 bases, with 18 bases lying between them.

CDR3 residues: CASRDLDYGYTF. The DNA for the CDR3 is TGTGCCAGCAGAGATTTGGACTATGGCTACACCTTC. This chain connects TRBV27 to TRBJ1-2; D is unresolved. The CDR3 has 12 amino acids. CDR1 is MNHEY and CDR2 is SMNVEV in the germline V gene (reference sequence). The V gene lost 6 bases and the J gene lost 3 bases, with 8 bases spanning the gap.